This T cell receptor (beta chain) was captured in a study of T cell changes during pregnancy in multiple sclerosis. This CDR3 has 11 amino acids. The V gene lost 5 bases and the J gene lost 4 bases, with 4 bases spanning the gap. Germline CDR1 SGHAT, CDR2 FQNNGV. Measured with immunoSEQ multiplex PCR; TCRdb has only the in-frame clones, and not every one. The sample includes 70,000 to 80,000 clones, roughly 94% of them seen just once. The chain joins TRBV11-2 to TRBJ2-3; D is unclear. Sequenced here: peripheral blood, sampled in the third trimester of pregnancy. This receptor was identified in a female donor with multiple sclerosis, enrolled in a pregnancy study. The chain's CDR3 is CASSEADTQYF. CDR3 DNA sequence: TGTGCCAGCAGCGAGGCAGATACGCAGTATTTT. Full variable domain (remainder filled in from reference TRBV11-2 and TRBJ2-3): EAGVAQSPRYKIIEKRQSVAFWCNPISGHATLYWYQQILGQGPKLLIQFQNNGVVDDSQLPKDRFSAERLKGVDSTLKIQPAKLEDSAVYLCASSEADTQYFGPGTRLTVL.